Here is one T cell receptor (beta chain) with its context. Its antigen has not been determined. Base qualities are not recorded, but no much larger clone differs from it by a single base. The data were taken from a study of blood T cell repertoires in COVID-19 (TCRdb year 2020). For context, the study as a whole: Samples from collaborators originated in the United States, Italy and Spain and spanned both the acute and convalescent phases of COVID-19. The prospective study material was composed of cDNA or gDNA derived from T cells, B-cell-depleted T cells, or PBMCs. Subjects who had been exposed to COVID-19, were actively infected with it, or had recovered from it provided the deeply sampled blood TCRbeta repertoires that made up the dataset. The repertoires were released in a freely available public database meant as a resource for research on the immune response to SARS-CoV-2. The samples were drawn from two sources: the first 160 participants of the ongoing ImmuneRACE study, and 950 to 1,500 subjects contributed by 6 global collaborators. A de-identified subject ID, COVID-19 status, age in years and sex were almost always included in the sample metadata. Where HLA class I and class II types were available, the types were taken from metadata supplied by the sample provider, not from assay-based typing.

TCRbeta CDR3 regions were amplified from genomic DNA using the immunoSEQ Assay, a bias-controlled multiplex PCR. Turning to the authors' computational methods: The number of nucleated cells in each sample was estimated from the amplification of reference gene primers within the assay. To quantify the absolute abundance of each unique TCRbeta CDR3 rearrangement, sequence reads were collapsed and filtered. For each sample, productive Simpson clonality was calculated as the square root of Simpson's diversity index over productive rearrangements. TCRdb's version of the immuneACCESS table is confined to in-frame rearrangements and falls short of the full clone set. An unresolved V gene accounts for under half of the shortfall where checked; the remainder is of unknown origin. The DNA was the basis for D and trimming; V, J and clone size are from that table. This sample gives some 200,000 clones in total; around 90% of them show up just once. The ten largest clonotypes hold under 2% of the sample.

The CDR3 spans 14 residues, from the cysteine through the phenylalanine. Here the CDR3 DNA is all that survives: 42 bases in frame from base 1. The germline V gene specifies MNHEY as CDR1 and SVGAGI as CDR2. Germline trimming amounts to 5 bases on V and 7 bases on J, with 10 as the count of junction bases outside the gene matches. Results and caveats for the whole study, not just this receptor: The amount of clinical and demographic metadata varied by source and participant and was provided uncurated.

Collaborating institutions collected whole blood in K2EDTA tubes following their own protocols. For TCRbeta analysis, collaborator samples were shipped as frozen whole blood, as isolated PBMCs, or as DNA extracted from either sample type. The sample comprised peripheral blood. The sequence came from a man between 65 and 85 years old with acute or convalescent COVID-19. This chain joins TRBV6-5 to TRBJ1-2, with 7 central nucleotides matching TRBD1. In nucleotide form, the sequence is TGTGCCAGCAGTACGAAGACAGGGTTGGTTGGCTACACCTTC. It codes for CASSTKTGLVGYTF.